This T cell receptor beta chain was obtained from a study of CD8+ T cells in alopecia areata. Study at large: Treated patients swallowed 5 to 10 mg of oral tofacitinib twice daily.

Extracted from the samples, RNA was reverse transcribed into cDNA to serve as the sequencing template. The data were produced by immunoSEQ multiplex PCR, yet TCRdb's version contains in-frame clones alone and is incomplete. This table has approximately 210,000 clones, about three fifths appearing once. Regarding treatment: oral pan-JAK inhibitor, 5-10 mg twice daily. Lesional scalp punch biopsies and peripheral blood came from alopecia areata patients. With 1 base removed from V and 7 bases from J, the gap between germline ends came to 5 bases. The CDR3 extends over 11 amino acids. Germline assignment: CDR1 GTSNPN and CDR2 SVGIG (reference sequence).

The sample here was CD4+ T cells sorted from blood, taken at week 24, from a patient treated with tofacitinib. This TCR was sampled from a human donor with alopecia areata. V gene TRBV30 combines with J gene TRBJ2-4; D is uncertain. The CDR3 sequence is CAWSGMNIQYF. CDR3 DNA sequence: TGTGCCTGGAGTGGGATGAACATTCAGTACTTC.